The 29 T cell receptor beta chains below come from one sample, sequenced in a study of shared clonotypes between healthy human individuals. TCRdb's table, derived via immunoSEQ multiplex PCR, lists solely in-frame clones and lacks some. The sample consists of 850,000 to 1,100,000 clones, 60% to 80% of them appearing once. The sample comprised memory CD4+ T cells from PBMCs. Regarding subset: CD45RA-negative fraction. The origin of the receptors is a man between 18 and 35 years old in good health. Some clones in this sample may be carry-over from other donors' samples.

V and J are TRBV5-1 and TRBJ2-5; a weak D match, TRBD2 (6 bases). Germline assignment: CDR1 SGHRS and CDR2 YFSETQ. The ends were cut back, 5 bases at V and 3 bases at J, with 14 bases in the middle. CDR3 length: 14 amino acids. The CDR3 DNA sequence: TGCGCCAGCAGAGTATCGGGGGTTGAAGAGACCCAGTACTTC. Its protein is CASRVSGVEETQYF.

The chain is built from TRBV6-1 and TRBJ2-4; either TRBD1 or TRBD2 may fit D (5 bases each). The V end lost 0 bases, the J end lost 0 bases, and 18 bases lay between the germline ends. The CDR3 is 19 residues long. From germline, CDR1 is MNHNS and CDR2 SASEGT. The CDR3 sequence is CASSEAEDPGHPAKNIQYF. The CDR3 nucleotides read TGTGCCAGCAGTGAAGCGGAGGATCCCGGACACCCAGCCAAAAACATTCAGTACTTC.

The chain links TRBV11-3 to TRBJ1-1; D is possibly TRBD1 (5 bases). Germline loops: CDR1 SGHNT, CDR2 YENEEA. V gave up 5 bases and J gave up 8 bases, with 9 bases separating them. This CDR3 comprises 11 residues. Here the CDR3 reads CASSQGSEAFF. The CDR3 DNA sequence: TGTGCCAGCAGCCAGGGATCCGAAGCTTTCTTT.

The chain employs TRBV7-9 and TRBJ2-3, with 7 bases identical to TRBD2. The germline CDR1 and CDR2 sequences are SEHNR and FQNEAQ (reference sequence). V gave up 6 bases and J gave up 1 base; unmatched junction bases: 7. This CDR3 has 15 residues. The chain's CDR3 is CASRRGGVRTDTQYF. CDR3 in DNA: TGTGCCAGCAGGCGTGGGGGGGTCCGCACAGATACGCAGTATTTT.

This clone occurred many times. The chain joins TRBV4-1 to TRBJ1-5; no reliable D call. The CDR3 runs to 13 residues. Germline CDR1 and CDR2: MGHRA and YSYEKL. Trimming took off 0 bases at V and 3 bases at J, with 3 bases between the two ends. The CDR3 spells CASSQEVNQPQHF. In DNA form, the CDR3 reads TGCGCCAGCAGCCAAGAGGTCAATCAGCCCCAGCATTTT.

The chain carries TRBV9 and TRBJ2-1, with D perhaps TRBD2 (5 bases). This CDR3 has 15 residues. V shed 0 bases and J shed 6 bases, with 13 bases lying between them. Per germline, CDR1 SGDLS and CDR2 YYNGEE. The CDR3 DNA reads TGTGCCAGCAGCGTAGCGGCAGCTAGCCCCAATGAGCAGTTCTTC. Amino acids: CASSVAAASPNEQFF.

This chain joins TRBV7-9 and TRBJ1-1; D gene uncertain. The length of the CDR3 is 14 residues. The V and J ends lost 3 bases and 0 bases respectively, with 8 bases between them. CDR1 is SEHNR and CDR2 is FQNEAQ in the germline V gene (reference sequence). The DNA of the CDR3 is TGTGCCAGCAGCTTTAGTTCGATGAACACTGAAGCTTTCTTT. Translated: CASSFSSMNTEAFF. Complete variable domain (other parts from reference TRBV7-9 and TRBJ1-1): DTGVSQNPRHKITKRGQNVTFRCDPISEHNRLYWYRQTLGQGPEFLTYFQNEAQLEKSRLLSDRFSAERPKGSFSTLEIQRTEQGDSAMYLCASSFSSMNTEAFFGQGTRLTVV.

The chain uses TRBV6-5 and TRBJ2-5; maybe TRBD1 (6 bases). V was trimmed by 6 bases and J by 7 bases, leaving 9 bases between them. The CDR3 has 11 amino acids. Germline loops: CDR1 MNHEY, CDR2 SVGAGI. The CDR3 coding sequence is TGTGCCAGCAGCCGGGACACGACCCAGTACTTC. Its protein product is CASSRDTTQYF.

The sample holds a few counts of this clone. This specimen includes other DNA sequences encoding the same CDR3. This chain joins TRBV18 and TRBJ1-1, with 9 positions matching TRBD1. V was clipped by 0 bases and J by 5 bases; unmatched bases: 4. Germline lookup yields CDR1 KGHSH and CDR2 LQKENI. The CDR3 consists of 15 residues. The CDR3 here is CASSPPGQGRTEAFF. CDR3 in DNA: TGTGCCAGCTCACCACCGGGACAGGGCAGGACTGAAGCTTTCTTT.

CDR3: CASSFSVSYEQYF. Here the CDR3 DNA reads TGTGCCAGCAGTTTTAGCGTCTCCTACGAGCAGTACTTC. V is TRBV27 and J is TRBJ2-7; maybe TRBD2 (5 bases). V gave up 3 bases and J gave up 0 bases, with 6 bases separating them. The CDR3 is 13 residues long. Germline lookup yields CDR1 MNHEY and CDR2 SMNVEV (reference sequence).

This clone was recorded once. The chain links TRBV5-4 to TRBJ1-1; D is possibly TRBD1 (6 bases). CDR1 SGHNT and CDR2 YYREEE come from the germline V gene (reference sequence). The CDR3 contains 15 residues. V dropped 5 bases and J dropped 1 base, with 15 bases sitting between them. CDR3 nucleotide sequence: TGTGCCAGCAGTTATTCTTCGACAGGGAACACTGAAGCTTTCTTT. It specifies CASSYSSTGNTEAFF.

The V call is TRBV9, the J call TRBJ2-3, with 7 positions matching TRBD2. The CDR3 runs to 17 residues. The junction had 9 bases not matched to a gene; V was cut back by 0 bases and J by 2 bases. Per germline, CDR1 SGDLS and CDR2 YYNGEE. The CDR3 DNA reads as TGTGCCAGCAGCGTAGCGAACGGGAGGTCGGTCACAGATACGCAGTATTTT. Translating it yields CASSVANGRSVTDTQYF.

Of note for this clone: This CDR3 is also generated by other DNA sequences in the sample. The CDR3 region has the DNA TGTGCCAGCAGCTTAAGGGTAGATACGCAGTATTTT. Protein product: CASSLRVDTQYF. The chain couples TRBV7-2 to TRBJ2-3, with no clear D. Germline loops: CDR1 SGHTA, CDR2 FQGNSA. The V and J ends lost 2 bases and 5 bases respectively, with 5 bases between them. CDR3 length: 12 amino acids.

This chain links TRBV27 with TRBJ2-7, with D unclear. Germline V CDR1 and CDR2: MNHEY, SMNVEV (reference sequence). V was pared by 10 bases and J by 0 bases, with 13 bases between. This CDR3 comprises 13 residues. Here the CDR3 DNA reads TGTGCCACCGGACGACACAGCTCCTACGAGCAGTACTTC. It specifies CATGRHSSYEQYF.

The CDR3 protein is CATVTGSNQPQHF. The CDR3 region has the DNA TGTGCCACCGTGACGGGTAGCAATCAGCCCCAGCATTTT. This chain links TRBV28 with TRBJ1-5, with D unresolved. The CDR3 loop spans 13 amino acids. V was clipped by 10 bases and J by 0 bases, with 10 bases between them. Germline CDR1 is MDHEN and CDR2 is SYDVKM.

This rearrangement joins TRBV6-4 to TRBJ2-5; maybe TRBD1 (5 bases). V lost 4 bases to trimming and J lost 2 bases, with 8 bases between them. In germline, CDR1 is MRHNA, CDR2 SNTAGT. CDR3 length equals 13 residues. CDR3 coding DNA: TGTGCCAGCAGTGCGACAGAACAAGAGACCCAGTACTTC. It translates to CASSATEQETQYF.

Here the CDR3 reads CSVERTGRAEAFF. The CDR3 coding sequence is TGCAGCGTCGAAAGGACAGGGAGGGCTGAAGCTTTCTTT. The genes are TRBV29-1 and TRBJ1-1; 8 bases align to TRBD1. Unmatched junction bases numbered 9, after V lost 6 bases and J lost 6 bases. Per germline, CDR1 SQVTM and CDR2 ANQGSEA. The CDR3 has 13 amino acids.

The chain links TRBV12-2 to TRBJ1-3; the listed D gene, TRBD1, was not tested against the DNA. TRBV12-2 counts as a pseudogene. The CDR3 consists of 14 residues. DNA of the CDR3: TGTGCAAGTCGTCCGACAGTCTCTGGAAACACCATATATTTT. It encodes CASRPTVSGNTIYF.

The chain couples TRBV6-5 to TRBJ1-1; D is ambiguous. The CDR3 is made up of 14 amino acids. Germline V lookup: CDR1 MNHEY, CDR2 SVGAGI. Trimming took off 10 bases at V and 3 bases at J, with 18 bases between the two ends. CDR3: CATQPAGSYTEAFF. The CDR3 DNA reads TGTGCCACTCAACCGGCCGGGAGTTACACTGAAGCTTTCTTT.

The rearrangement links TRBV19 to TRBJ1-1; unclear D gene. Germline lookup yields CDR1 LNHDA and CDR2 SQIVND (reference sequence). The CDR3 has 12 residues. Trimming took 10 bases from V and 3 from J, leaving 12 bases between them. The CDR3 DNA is TGTGCCACCAAACACAAGCACACTGAAGCTTTCTTT. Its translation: CATKHKHTEAFF. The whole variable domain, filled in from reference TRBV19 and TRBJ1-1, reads DGGITQSPKYLFRKEGQNVTLSCEQNLNHDAMYWYRQDPGQGLRLIYYSQIVNDFQKGDIAEGYSVSREKKESFPLTVTSAQKNPTAFYLCATKHKHTEAFFGQGTRLTVV.

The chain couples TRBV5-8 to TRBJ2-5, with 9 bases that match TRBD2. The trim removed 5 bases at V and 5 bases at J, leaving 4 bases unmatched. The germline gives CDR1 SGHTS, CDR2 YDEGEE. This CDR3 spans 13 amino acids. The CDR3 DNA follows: TGTGCCAGCAGTCCTAGCGGGACGGAGACCCAGTACTTC. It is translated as CASSPSGTETQYF.

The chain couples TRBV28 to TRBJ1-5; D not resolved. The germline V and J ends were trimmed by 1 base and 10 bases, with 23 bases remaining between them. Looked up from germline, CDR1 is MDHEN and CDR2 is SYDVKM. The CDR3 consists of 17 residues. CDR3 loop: CASSLLSLGRLISPQHF. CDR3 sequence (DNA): TGTGCCAGCAGTTTATTAAGTCTTGGTCGGTTGATATCCCCCCAGCATTTT.

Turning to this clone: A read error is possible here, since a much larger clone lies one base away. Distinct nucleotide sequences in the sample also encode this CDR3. For the CDR3, the DNA is TGTGCCAGCAGCTTGAGGGGGAACACTGAAGCTTTCTTT. The encoded protein is CASSLRGNTEAFF. The chain recombines TRBV5-4 with TRBJ1-1, with TRBD1 as a possible D gene (5 bases). V gave up 1 base and J gave up 1 base, with 5 bases separating them. This CDR3 spans 13 amino acids. From germline, CDR1 is SGHNT and CDR2 YYREEE (reference sequence).

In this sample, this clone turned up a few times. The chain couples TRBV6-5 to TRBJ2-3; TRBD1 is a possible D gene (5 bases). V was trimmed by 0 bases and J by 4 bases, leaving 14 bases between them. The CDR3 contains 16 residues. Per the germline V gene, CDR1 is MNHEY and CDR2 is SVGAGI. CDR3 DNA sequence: TGTGCCAGCAGTTACTCGATCCCAGGGCCGGCAGATACGCAGTATTTT. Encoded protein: CASSYSIPGPADTQYF.

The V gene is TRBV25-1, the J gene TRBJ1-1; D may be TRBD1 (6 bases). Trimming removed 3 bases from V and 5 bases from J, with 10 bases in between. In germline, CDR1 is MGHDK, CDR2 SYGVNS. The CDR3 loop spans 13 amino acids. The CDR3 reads CASSEQGMTEAFF. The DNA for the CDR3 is TGTGCCAGCAGTGAGCAGGGGATGACTGAAGCTTTCTTT.

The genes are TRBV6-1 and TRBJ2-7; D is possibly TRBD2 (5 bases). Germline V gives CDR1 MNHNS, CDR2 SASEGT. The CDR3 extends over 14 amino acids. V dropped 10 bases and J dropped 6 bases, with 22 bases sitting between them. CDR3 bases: TGTGCCACCAGGTACGGACCGGGATTAGTCGAGCAGTACTTC. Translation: CATRYGPGLVEQYF.

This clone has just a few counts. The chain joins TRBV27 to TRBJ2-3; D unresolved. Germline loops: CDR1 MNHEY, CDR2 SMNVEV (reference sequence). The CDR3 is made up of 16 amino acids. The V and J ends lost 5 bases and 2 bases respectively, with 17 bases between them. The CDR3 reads CASSLLRRRPTDTQYF. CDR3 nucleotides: TGTGCCAGCAGTCTTCTTAGGCGCAGACCCACAGATACGCAGTATTTT.

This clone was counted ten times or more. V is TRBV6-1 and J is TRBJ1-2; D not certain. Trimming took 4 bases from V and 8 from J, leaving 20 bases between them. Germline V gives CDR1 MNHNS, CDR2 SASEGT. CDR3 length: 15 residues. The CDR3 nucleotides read TGTGCCAGCAGTGCTTATTACGGGCCTCTCGGGGGCTACACCTTC. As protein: CASSAYYGPLGGYTF.

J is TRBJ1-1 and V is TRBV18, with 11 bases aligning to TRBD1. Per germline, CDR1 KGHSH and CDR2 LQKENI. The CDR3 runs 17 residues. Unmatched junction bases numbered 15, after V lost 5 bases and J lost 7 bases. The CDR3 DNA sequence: TGTGCCAGCTCAACCCGTTTTTTAGGACAGGGGGCGGGTGAAGCTTTCTTT. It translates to CASSTRFLGQGAGEAFF.